This entry lists 8 T cell receptor beta chains sequenced from one sample in a study of T cells in Graves' hyperthyroidism and ophthalmopathy (dated by TCRdb to between 2018 and 2020). Libraries were made using multiplex PCR. Sequencing relied on an Illumina HiSeq 2000. The TCR beta CDR3 regions were amplified from the RNA transcripts. The first round of RT-PCR for the TCR CDR3 was performed with the HTBI primer set and the Qiagen OneStep RT-PCR kit. TCRdb reprocessing: public reads trimmed at Q25 with fastp, clones called with MiXCR, in-frame beta chains kept. One record per CDR3 amino acid sequence lists the most common genes and DNA. Here the sample has a few hundred thousand distinct CDR3 sequences; less than 20% occur a single time. The ten largest account for roughly 15% of the sample. Specimen: blood. All receptors derive from a woman aged 18-35 years with Graves' hyperthyroidism.

At least ten counts were recorded for this clonotype. This rearrangement joins TRBV12-5 to TRBJ2-1; 8 bases are a match to TRBD1. From germline, CDR1 is LGHNT and CDR2 FRNRAP. CDR3 length equals 20 residues. The junction had 16 bases not matched to a gene; V was cut back by 3 bases and J by 0 bases. The CDR3: CASGFTLQGASSSSYNEQFF. For the CDR3, the DNA is TGTGCTAGTGGTTTTACTTTGCAGGGGGCTTCGTCGAGCTCCTACAATGAGCAGTTCTTC.

This clonotype was detected many times. The CDR3 loop reads CASSSHRLAKETQYF. In nucleotides, the CDR3 is TGTGCCAGCAGTTCTCACAGACTAGCTAAAGAGACCCAGTACTTC. The chain carries TRBV28 and TRBJ2-5; 7 positions agree with TRBD2. With 4 bases clipped from V and 3 bases from J, the junction kept 8 bases outside the gene matches. The V gene's germline CDR1 is MDHEN and CDR2 SYDVKM. CDR3 size: 15 residues.

This clonotype was picked up a small number of times. The CDR3 region is CAISATGGRTEAFF. CDR3 bases: TGTGCCATCAGCGCTACAGGGGGACGAACTGAAGCTTTCTTT. The chain joins TRBV10-3 to TRBJ1-1, with 8 bases matching TRBD1. The CDR3 totals 14 residues. J was trimmed by 5 bases and V by 6 bases; bases with no gene match: 8. Germline V gives CDR1 ENHRY, CDR2 SYGVKD.

This clonotype was seen a handful of times. The chain recombines TRBV6-2 or TRBV6-3 with TRBJ2-1, with 11 bases that match TRBD2. Germline V gives CDR1 MNHEY, CDR2 SVGEGT. The CDR3 has 15 residues. The trim removed 3 bases at V and 6 bases at J, leaving 4 bases unmatched. CDR3 in amino acids: CASSYGTSGSNEQFF. The CDR3 DNA reads TGTGCCAGCAGTTATGGGACTAGCGGTAGCAATGAGCAGTTCTTC.

At least ten counts were recorded for this clonotype. The V gene is TRBV29-1, the J gene TRBJ2-3; 13 positions agree with TRBD2. V was clipped by 3 bases and J by 3 bases; unmatched bases: 6. Germline V gives CDR1 SQVTM, CDR2 ANQGSEA. This CDR3 contains 16 residues. The CDR3 sequence: CSVDPPGLAGTDTQYF. The CDR3 bases are TGCAGCGTTGACCCACCGGGACTAGCGGGAACAGATACGCAGTATTTT.

The table lists this clonotype with a few counts. The rearrangement links TRBV19 to TRBJ1-1, with D unresolved. The germline gives CDR1 LNHDA, CDR2 SQIVND (reference sequence). V lost 6 bases, J lost 5 bases, and 16 bases lay in between. This CDR3 spans 14 amino acids. CDR3 amino acids: CASSTRASGTEAFF. CDR3 sequence (DNA): TGTGCCAGTAGCACGAGGGCCTCGGGAACTGAAGCTTTCTTT.

The chain carries TRBV12-5 and TRBJ1-6; D is possibly TRBD1 (5 bases). The CDR3 loop spans 13 amino acids. The V and J ends lost 7 bases and 9 bases respectively, with 13 bases between them. Germline V gene lookup returns CDR1 LGHNT and CDR2 FRNRAP. For the CDR3, the DNA is TGTGCTAGTGCCCCCCCCGGGGGTTCACCCCTCCACTTT. Translating it yields CASAPPGGSPLHF.

The CDR3 protein is CASSHWGQKNTEAFF. DNA for the CDR3: TGTGCCAGCAGCCATTGGGGACAGAAGAACACTGAAGCTTTCTTT. V gene TRBV3-1 combines with J gene TRBJ1-1, with 7 bases aligning to TRBD1. Germline CDR1 and CDR2: LGHDT and YNNKEL (reference sequence). Germline trimming cut 3 bases from V and 1 base from J; bases unmatched to any gene: 5. This CDR3 is built from 15 residues.